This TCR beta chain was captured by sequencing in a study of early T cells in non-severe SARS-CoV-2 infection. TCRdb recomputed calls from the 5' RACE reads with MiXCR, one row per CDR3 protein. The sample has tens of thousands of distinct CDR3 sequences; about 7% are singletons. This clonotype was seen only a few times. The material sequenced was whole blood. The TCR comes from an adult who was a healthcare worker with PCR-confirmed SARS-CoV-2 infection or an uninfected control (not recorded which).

The CDR3 DNA reads as TGTGCCAGCAGCTGGGACAGTGGGACAGATACGCAGTATTTT. It encodes CASSWDSGTDTQYF. V gene TRBV7-2 combines with J gene TRBJ2-3, with 7 bases aligning to TRBD1. Germline V CDR1 and CDR2: SGHTA, FQGNSA. CDR3 length equals 14 residues. J lost 3 bases, V lost 4 bases, and 4 bases had no gene match.